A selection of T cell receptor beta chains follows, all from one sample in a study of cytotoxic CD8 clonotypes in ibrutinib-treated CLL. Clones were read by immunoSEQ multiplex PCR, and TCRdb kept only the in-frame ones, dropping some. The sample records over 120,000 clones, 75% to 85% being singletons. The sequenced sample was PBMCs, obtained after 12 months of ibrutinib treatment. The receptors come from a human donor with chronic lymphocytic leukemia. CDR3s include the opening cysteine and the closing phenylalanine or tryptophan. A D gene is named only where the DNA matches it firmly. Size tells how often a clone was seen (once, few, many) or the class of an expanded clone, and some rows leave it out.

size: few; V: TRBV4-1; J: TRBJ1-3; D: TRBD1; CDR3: CASSSTGGSGNTIYF; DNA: TGCGCCAGCAGCTCCACAGGGGGCAGTGGAAACACCATATATTTT
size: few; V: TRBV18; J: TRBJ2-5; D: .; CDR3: CASSPEETQYF; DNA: TGTGCCAGCTCACCAGAGGAGACCCAGTACTTC
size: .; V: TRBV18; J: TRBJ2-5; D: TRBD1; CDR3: CASSRQGGETQYF; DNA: TGTGCCAGCTCACGACAGGGTGGGGAGACCCAGTACTTC
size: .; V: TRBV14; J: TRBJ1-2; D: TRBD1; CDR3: CASSQLRQGSPGYTF; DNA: TGTGCCAGCAGCCAACTCCGACAGGGGTCCCCTGGCTACACCTTC
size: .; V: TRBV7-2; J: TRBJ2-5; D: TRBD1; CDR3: CASSTRQGAVTQYF; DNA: TGTGCCAGCAGCACCCGACAGGGGGCAGTGACCCAGTACTTC
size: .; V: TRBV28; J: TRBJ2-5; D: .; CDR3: CASGEILAGETQYF; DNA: TGTGCCAGCGGCGAAATCCTGGCGGGGGAGACCCAGTACTTC
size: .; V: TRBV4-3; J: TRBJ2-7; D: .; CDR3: CASSQEPGFSYEQYF; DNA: TGCGCCAGCAGCCAAGAGCCGGGGTTTTCCTACGAGCAGTACTTC
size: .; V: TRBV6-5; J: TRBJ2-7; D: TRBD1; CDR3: CASSNTGGRYEQYF; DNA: TGTGCCAGCAGTAATACAGGGGGCAGATACGAGCAGTACTTC
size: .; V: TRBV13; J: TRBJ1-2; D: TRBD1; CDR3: CASSLRDRLYGYTF; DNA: TGTGCCAGCAGCTTACGGGACAGACTTTATGGCTACACCTTC
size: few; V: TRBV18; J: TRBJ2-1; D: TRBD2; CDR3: CASSPMTSGYNEQFF; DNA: TGTGCCAGCTCACCAATGACTAGCGGTTACAATGAGCAGTTCTTC
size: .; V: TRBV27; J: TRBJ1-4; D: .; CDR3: CASSLSSGYRTNEKLFF; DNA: TGTGCCAGCAGTTTATCGTCGGGGTATCGGACTAATGAAAAACTGTTTTTT
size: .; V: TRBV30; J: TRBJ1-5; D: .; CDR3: CAWGTGTVLPQHF; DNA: TGTGCCTGGGGTACGGGTACGGTGCTGCCCCAGCATTTT
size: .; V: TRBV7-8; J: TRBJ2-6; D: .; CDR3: CASSYRDLNSGANVLTF; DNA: TGTGCCAGCAGCTACCGGGACCTCAACTCTGGGGCCAACGTCCTGACTTTC
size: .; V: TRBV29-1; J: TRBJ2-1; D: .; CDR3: CSVVLGGNEQFF; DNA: TGCAGCGTCGTACTCGGCGGCAATGAGCAGTTCTTC
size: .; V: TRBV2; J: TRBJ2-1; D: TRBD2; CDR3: CASSELPSGVLNEQFF; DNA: TGTGCCAGCAGTGAACTCCCTAGCGGGGTGCTCAATGAGCAGTTCTTC
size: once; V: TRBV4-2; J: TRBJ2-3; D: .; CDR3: CASSQEWFLTDTQYF; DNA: TGTGCCAGCAGCCAAGAGTGGTTTCTCACAGATACGCAGTATTTT
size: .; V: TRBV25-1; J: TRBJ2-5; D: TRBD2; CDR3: CASSEWYREAQETQYF; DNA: TGTGCCAGCAGTGAATGGTATCGGGAGGCCCAAGAGACCCAGTACTTC
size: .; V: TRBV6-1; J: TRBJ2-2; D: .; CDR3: CASSEIRESGELFF; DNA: TGTGCCAGCAGTGAGATCCGGGAATCCGGGGAGCTGTTTTTT
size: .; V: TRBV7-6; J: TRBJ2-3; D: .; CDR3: CASSSGGPTNTQYF; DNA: TGTGCCAGCAGCTCCGGCGGACCCACGAATACGCAGTATTTT
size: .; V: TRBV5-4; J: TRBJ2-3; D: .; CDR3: CASSFSGDTQYF; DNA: TGTGCCAGCAGCTTTAGCGGAGATACGCAGTATTTT
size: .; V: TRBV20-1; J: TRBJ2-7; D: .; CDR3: CSAREDYEQYF; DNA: TGCAGTGCAAGAGAGGACTACGAGCAGTACTTC
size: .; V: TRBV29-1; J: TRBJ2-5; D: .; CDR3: CSVSRGEVETQYF; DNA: TGCAGCGTCAGCAGGGGAGAAGTAGAGACCCAGTACTTC
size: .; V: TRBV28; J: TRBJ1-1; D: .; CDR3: CASSLWGNTEAFF; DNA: TGTGCCAGCAGTTTATGGGGGAACACTGAAGCTTTCTTT
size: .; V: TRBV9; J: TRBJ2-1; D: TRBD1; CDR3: CASSATGGHNEQFF; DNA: TGTGCCAGCAGCGCAACAGGGGGTCACAATGAGCAGTTCTTC
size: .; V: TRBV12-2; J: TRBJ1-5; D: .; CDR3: CASRLRGPGQPQHF; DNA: TGTGCAAGTCGCCTCAGGGGGCCAGGTCAGCCCCAGCATTTT
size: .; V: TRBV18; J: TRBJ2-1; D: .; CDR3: CASSPPPGANEQFF; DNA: TGTGCCAGCTCACCACCCCCGGGGGCGAATGAGCAGTTCTTC
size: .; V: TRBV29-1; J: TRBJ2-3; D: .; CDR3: CSVESTDTQYF; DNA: TGCAGCGTTGAGAGCACAGATACGCAGTATTTT
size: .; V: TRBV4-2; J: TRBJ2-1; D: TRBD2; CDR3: CASSPLRETSYNEQFF; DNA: TGTGCCAGCAGCCCGTTGCGGGAGACCTCCTACAATGAGCAGTTCTTC
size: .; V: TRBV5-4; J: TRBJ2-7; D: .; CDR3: CASSPTSGASYEQYF; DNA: TGTGCCAGCAGCCCGACCTCGGGAGCCTCCTACGAGCAGTACTTC
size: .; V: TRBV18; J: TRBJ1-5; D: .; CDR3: CASSPGAGFDQPQHF; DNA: TGTGCCAGCTCACCAGGTGCAGGGTTCGATCAGCCCCAGCATTTT
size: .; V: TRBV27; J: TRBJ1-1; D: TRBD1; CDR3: CASSLEPTGQDTEAFF; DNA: TGTGCCAGCAGTTTAGAACCGACAGGGCAGGACACTGAAGCTTTCTTT
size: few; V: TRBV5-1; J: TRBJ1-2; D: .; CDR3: CASSIGEGGSGYTF; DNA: TGCGCCAGCAGCATAGGCGAAGGGGGGAGCGGCTACACCTTC
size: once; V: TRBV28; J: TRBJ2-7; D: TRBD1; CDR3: CASSLGRDRVYEQYF; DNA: TGTGCCAGCAGTTTAGGAAGGGACAGGGTCTACGAGCAGTACTTC
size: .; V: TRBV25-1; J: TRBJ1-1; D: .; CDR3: CASSPRHRATEAFF; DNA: TGTGCCAGCAGTCCCCGGCACAGGGCTACTGAAGCTTTCTTT
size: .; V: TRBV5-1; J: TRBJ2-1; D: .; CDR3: CASSFPGLNEQFF; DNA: TGCGCCAGCAGCTTTCCAGGGTTAAATGAGCAGTTCTTC
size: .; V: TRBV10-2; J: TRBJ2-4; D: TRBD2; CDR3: CASSLSAGVAKNIQYF; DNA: TGCGCCAGCAGCCTCTCGGCGGGAGTAGCCAAAAACATTCAGTACTTC
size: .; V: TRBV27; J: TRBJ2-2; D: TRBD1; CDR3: CASSSGTENTGELFF; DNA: TGTGCCAGCAGTTCTGGGACAGAGAACACCGGGGAGCTGTTTTTT
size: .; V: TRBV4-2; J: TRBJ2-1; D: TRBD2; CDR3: CASSQDLRPSGRGNEQFF; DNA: TGTGCCAGCAGCCAAGATTTAAGGCCTAGCGGGAGGGGAAATGAGCAGTTCTTC
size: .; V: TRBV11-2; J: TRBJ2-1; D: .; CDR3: CASSLGGGSYNEQFF; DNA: TGTGCCAGCAGCTTGGGAGGGGGCTCCTACAATGAGCAGTTCTTC
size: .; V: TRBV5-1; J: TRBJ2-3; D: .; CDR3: CASNEAGYTDTQYF; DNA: TGCGCCAGCAACGAGGCAGGATACACAGATACGCAGTATTTT
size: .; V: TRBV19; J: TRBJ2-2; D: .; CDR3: CASSTQRIAGELFF; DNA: TGTGCCAGTAGTACCCAGCGGATTGCCGGGGAGCTGTTTTTT
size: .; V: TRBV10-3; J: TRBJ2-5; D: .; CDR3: CAISDLVSETQYF; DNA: TGTGCCATCAGTGATCTGGTTTCGGAGACCCAGTACTTC
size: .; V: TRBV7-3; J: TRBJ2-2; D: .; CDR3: CASSLTSGELFF; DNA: TGTGCCAGCAGCCTAACTTCCGGGGAGCTGTTTTTT
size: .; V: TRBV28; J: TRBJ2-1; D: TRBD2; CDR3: CASSFGGAAPSGRFQFF; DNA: TGTGCCAGCAGTTTCGGGGGGGCGGCTCCTAGCGGGAGATTTCAGTTCTTC
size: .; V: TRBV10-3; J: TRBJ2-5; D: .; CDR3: CAISESKSQETQYF; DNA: TGTGCCATCAGTGAGTCGAAGAGCCAAGAGACCCAGTACTTC
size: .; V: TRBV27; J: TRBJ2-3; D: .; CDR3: CASSFRWENTQYF; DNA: TGTGCCAGCAGTTTCAGGTGGGAGAACACGCAGTATTTT
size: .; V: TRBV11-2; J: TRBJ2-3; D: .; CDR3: CASSSEFDTQYF; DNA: TGTGCCAGCAGCTCGGAATTTGATACGCAGTATTTT
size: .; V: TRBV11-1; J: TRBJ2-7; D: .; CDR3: CASTQRSGYEQYF; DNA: TGTGCCAGCACCCAACGGTCGGGGTACGAGCAGTACTTC
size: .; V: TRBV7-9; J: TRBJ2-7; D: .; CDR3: CASSSTGYEQYF; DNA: TGTGCCAGCAGCTCCACGGGTTACGAGCAGTACTTC
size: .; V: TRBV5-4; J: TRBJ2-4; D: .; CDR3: CASSLETGNDIQYF; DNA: TGTGCCAGCAGCCTAGAGACAGGAAATGACATTCAGTACTTC